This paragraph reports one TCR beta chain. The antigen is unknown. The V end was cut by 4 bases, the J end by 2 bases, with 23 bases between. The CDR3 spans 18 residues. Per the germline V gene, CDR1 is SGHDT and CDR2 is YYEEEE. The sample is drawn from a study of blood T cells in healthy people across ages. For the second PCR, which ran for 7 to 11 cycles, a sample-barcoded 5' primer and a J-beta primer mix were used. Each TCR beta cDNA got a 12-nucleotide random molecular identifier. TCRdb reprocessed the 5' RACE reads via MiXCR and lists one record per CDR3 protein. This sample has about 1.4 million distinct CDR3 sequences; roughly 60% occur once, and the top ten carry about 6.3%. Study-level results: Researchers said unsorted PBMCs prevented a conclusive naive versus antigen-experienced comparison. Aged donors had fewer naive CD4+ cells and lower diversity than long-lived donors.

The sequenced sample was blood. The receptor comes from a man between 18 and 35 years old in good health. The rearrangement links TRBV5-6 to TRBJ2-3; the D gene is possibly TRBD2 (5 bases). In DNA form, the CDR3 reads TGTGCCAGCAGCCGACTCGGGATCGGGGATGGGGTCACAGATACGCAGTATTTT. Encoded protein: CASSRLGIGDGVTDTQYF.